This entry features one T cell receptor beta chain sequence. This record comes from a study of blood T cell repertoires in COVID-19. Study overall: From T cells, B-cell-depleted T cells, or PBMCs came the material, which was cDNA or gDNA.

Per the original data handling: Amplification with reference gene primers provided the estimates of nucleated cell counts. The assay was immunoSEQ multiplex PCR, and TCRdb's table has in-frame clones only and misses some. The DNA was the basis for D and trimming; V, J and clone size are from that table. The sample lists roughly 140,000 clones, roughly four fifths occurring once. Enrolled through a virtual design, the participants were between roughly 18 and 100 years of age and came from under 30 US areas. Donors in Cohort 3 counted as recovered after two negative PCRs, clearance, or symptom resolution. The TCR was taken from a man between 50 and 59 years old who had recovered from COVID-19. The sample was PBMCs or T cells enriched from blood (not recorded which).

CDR3 residues: CASGWLASGNTIYF. The CDR3 bases are TGCGCCAGCGGTTGGCTTGCCTCTGGAAACACCATATATTTT. The rearrangement links TRBV4-3 to TRBJ1-3; D is unclear. Per germline, CDR1 LGHNA and CDR2 YSLEER. The CDR3 is 14 amino acids. V lost 8 bases and J 0 bases, leaving 11 bases between the germline ends.